The 9 T cell receptor beta chains in this list originate from one sample, sequenced in a study of T cells in Graves' hyperthyroidism and ophthalmopathy. Using RNA transcripts as the source, TCR beta CDR3 regions were amplified. RT-PCR in the first round (using the HTBI primer set) targeted the TCR CDR3. MiXCR, applied by TCRdb to the multiplex PCR reads, yields one record per CDR3 protein. The table includes roughly 710,000 distinct CDR3 sequences, over 35% detected once. Source material: blood. Receptors were obtained from a woman between 40 and 55 years old with Graves' hyperthyroidism.

This rearrangement joins TRBV3-1 to TRBJ1-2, with a tentative D call TRBD1 (5 bases). The V gene's germline CDR1 is LGHDT and CDR2 YNNKEL (reference sequence). CDR3 length: 16 residues. The V and J ends lost 5 bases and 4 bases respectively, with 20 bases between them. In DNA, the CDR3 is TGTGCCAGCAGCGAAGGGACGGGGCGCCATTCCTATGGCTACACCTTC. Residues: CASSEGTGRHSYGYTF.

This clonotype was detected only a few times. V is TRBV5-5 and J is TRBJ1-2; D not resolved. The CDR3 has 15 amino acids. Germline values: CDR1 SGHKS, CDR2 YYEKEE (reference sequence). The V gene lost 0 bases and the J gene lost 5 bases, with 14 bases spanning the gap. The CDR3 nucleotides are TGTGCCAGCAGCTTGGAAGTTGTAAGCTTTTATGGCTACACCTTC. This codes for CASSLEVVSFYGYTF.

This clonotype was recorded many times. V usage is TRBV10-3 and J usage is TRBJ2-2; 8 bases are a match to TRBD2. The CDR3 length is 13 residues. The V gene's germline CDR1 is ENHRY and CDR2 SYGVKD. V lost 7 bases and J lost 5; bases outside the gene matches: 3. CDR3 amino acids: CAIKERETGELFF. The CDR3 coding sequence is TGTGCCATCAAGGAGCGGGAGACCGGGGAGCTGTTTTTT.

This clonotype has more than one count but fewer than ten. This chain links TRBV7-6 with TRBJ1-1; 7 nucleotides align to TRBD1. The ends lost 3 bases at V and 4 bases at J; junction bases unmatched: 14. The V gene's germline CDR1 is SGHVS and CDR2 FNYEAQ. The CDR3 consists of 17 residues. CDR3 in DNA: TGTGCCAGCAGCTTCTCTTCCCAGGGGGATCGGGTCACTGAAGCTTTCTTT. This sequence encodes CASSFSSQGDRVTEAFF.

This clonotype was found many times. The rearrangement links TRBV15 to TRBJ1-1; unclear D gene. The CDR3 is 13 amino acids. The V and J ends lost 0 bases and 4 bases respectively, with 6 bases between them. Germline CDR1 and CDR2: LNHNV and YYDKDF (reference sequence). The CDR3 is CATSRDRSTEAFF. As DNA, the CDR3 is TGTGCCACCAGCAGAGATAGGTCCACTGAAGCTTTCTTT.

Details on this clonotype: It may be a read error: a sequence one base away is much more abundant. The gene calls are TRBV4-3 and TRBJ1-5; D gene ambiguous. The CDR3 is 12 amino acids. Germline CDR1 LGHNA, CDR2 YSLEER. DNA of the CDR3: TGCGCCAGCAGCCAGATCAATCAGCCCCAGGATTTT. Its protein product is CASSQINQPQDF.

The table lists this clonotype with a few counts. The V and J genes are TRBV6-1 and TRBJ2-7, with 7 bases matching TRBD1. The V segment lost 8 bases and the J segment 2 bases; nucleotides outside the gene matches: 6. The CDR3 consists of 13 residues. Germline-derived CDR1 and CDR2 are MNHNS and SASEGT. The CDR3 bases are TGTGCCAGCCTGACAGGGCAAACCTACGAGCAGTACTTC. The encoded protein is CASLTGQTYEQYF.

Comments on this clonotype: A much larger clone differs from this one at a single base, so this may be a read error. This chain connects TRBV6-5 to TRBJ1-2; D unresolved. Germline values: CDR1 MNHEY, CDR2 SVGAGI. This CDR3 is 14 amino acids long. CDR3 residues: CAISYSAEAYGYTF. The CDR3 DNA follows: TGTGCCATCAGTTACTCCGCGGAAGCCTATGGCTACACCTTC.

The sample holds many counts of this clonotype. The V gene is TRBV10-3, the J gene TRBJ2-7, with 9 bases aligning to TRBD1. CDR1 and CDR2 from the germline V gene are ENHRY and SYGVKD. This CDR3 comprises 13 residues. J lost 6 bases, V lost 7 bases, and 7 bases had no gene match. CDR3 in DNA: TGTGCCATCACCGGGACAGGGAAGGGCGAGCAGTACTTC. Translating it yields CAITGTGKGEQYF.